This TCR beta chain came from a study of shared clonotypes between healthy human individuals. The table lists this clone with a few counts. Repertoires were generated with immunoSEQ multiplex PCR, while TCRdb's copy carries only in-frame clones and drops some. The sample lists 100,000 to 120,000 clones, around 71% occurring once. The source of this sequence is a woman in her 30s in good health. The specimen sequenced was memory CD8+ T cells sorted from blood. Specified subset: CD45RO+ cells pooled with CCR7-negative TemRA cells.

The CDR3 sequence is CASTSTGGRTNTGELFF. The CDR3 region has the DNA TGTGCCAGCACCTCGACGGGGGGGCGAACGAACACCGGGGAGCTGTTTTTT. The chain links TRBV9 to TRBJ2-2; 8 nucleotides match TRBD2. CDR1 and CDR2 (germline): SGDLS, YYNGEE. This CDR3 contains 17 residues. The junction had 10 bases not matched to a gene; V was cut back by 6 bases and J by 0 bases.